The 11 T cell receptor beta chains below all came from one sample that was sequenced in a study of OX40 agonist ivuxolimab in advanced cancers. The data were produced by immunoSEQ multiplex PCR, yet TCRdb's version contains in-frame clones alone and is incomplete. This table holds some 46,000 clones, about 80% found once. Here the sequenced sample was CD4+ or CD8+ T cells sorted from blood, taken in a trial of the OX40 agonist ivuxolimab. The source of these receptors is an adult with an advanced solid tumor such as melanoma, head and neck, liver or kidney cancer.

The chain links TRBV4-3 to TRBJ2-1; D not resolved. The CDR3 length is 15 residues. CDR1 and CDR2 (germline): LGHNA, YSLEER. V was cut by 0 bases and J by 0 bases, with 6 bases left in between. The CDR3 spells CASSQDHGSYNEQFF. For the CDR3, the DNA is TGCGCCAGCAGCCAAGATCACGGCTCCTACAATGAGCAGTTCTTC.

The CDR3 coding sequence is TGTGCCTGGAGTTCTGGACCGAATCAGCCCCAGCATTTT. This encodes CAWSSGPNQPQHF. The chain combines TRBV30 with TRBJ1-5, with unresolved D. The CDR3 has 13 amino acids. V lost 2 bases, J lost 4 bases, and 9 bases lay in between. Germline V gene data show CDR1 as GTSNPN and CDR2 as SVGIG (reference sequence). Using reference TRBV30 and TRBJ1-5 for the parts outside the CDR3, the full variable domain is SQTIHQWPATLVQPVGSPLSLECTVEGTSNPNLYWYRQAAGRGLQLLFYSVGIGQISSEVPQNLSASRPQDRQFILSSKKLLLSDSGFYLCAWSSGPNQPQHFGDGTRLSIL.

The CDR3 is CASSSRVGDSNQPQHF. The CDR3 nucleotides are TGTGCCAGCAGTTCCAGGGTGGGAGATAGCAATCAGCCCCAGCATTTT. The rearrangement links TRBV6-5 to TRBJ1-5, with D perhaps TRBD1 (5 bases). CDR3 length: 16 residues. CDR1 is MNHEY and CDR2 is SVGAGI in the germline V gene. V shed 4 bases and J shed 0 bases, with 13 bases lying between them.

This rearrangement joins TRBV4-2 to TRBJ2-7; 10 positions match TRBD1. With 5 bases clipped from V and 4 bases from J, the junction kept 8 bases outside the gene matches. The V gene's germline CDR1 is LGHNA and CDR2 YNFKEQ. The CDR3 contains 15 residues. The CDR3 here is CASSLTGTGVYEQYF. In DNA form, the CDR3 reads TGTGCCAGCAGCTTGACGGGGACAGGGGTGTACGAGCAGTACTTC.

V is TRBV5-4 and J is TRBJ2-3, with 11 bases lining up with TRBD2. The germline gives CDR1 SGHNT, CDR2 YYREEE (reference sequence). V lost 0 bases, J lost 2 bases, and 2 bases stayed unmatched. The CDR3 runs to 16 residues. The chain's CDR3 is CASSLGLAGITDTQYF. CDR3 nucleotide sequence: TGTGCCAGCAGCTTGGGACTAGCGGGGATCACAGATACGCAGTATTTT.

In this sample, this clone turned up once. V gene TRBV6-1 combines with J gene TRBJ1-1; TRBD1 aligns across 11 bases. Germline V gene sequence: CDR1 MNHNS, CDR2 SASEGT. J gave up 4 bases and V 6 bases, and 4 bases lay outside the gene matches. The length of the CDR3 is 14 residues. This CDR3 reads CASRLGTGGTEAFF. CDR3 in DNA: TGTGCCAGCAGACTCGGGACAGGGGGCACTGAAGCTTTCTTT.

The chain has TRBV4-3 and TRBJ2-1, with D possibly matching TRBD2 (6 bases). In germline, CDR1 is LGHNA, CDR2 YSLEER. The CDR3 contains 17 residues. The V end lost 0 bases, the J end lost 4 bases, and 16 bases lay between the germline ends. The CDR3 region has the DNA TGCGCCAGCAGCCAAGATCTGTTAGTAGCGGTATACAATGAGCAGTTCTTC. It specifies CASSQDLLVAVYNEQFF.

In this sample, this clone turned up a few times. DNA for the CDR3: TGTGCCAGCAGCGTAGGACAGGGACCTGGAAACACCATATATTTT. It encodes CASSVGQGPGNTIYF. The chain recombines TRBV9 with TRBJ1-3; 7 nucleotides align to TRBD1. This CDR3 has 15 residues. CDR1 SGDLS and CDR2 YYNGEE come from the germline V gene. The trim removed 0 bases at V and 2 bases at J, leaving 2 bases unmatched.

The chain employs TRBV28 and TRBJ2-1, with 9 positions matching TRBD2. V dropped 5 bases and J dropped 5; count of bases not matched to a gene: 22. This CDR3 region has 20 residues. Germline V gives CDR1 MDHEN, CDR2 SYDVKM. CDR3 protein: CASSPRPGLALQGTHNEQFF. DNA of the CDR3: TGTGCCAGCAGTCCACGACCGGGACTAGCTCTCCAAGGGACTCACAATGAGCAGTTCTTC.

The chain uses TRBV10-3 and TRBJ2-3; 7 nucleotides agree with TRBD1. V dropped 6 bases and J dropped 2; count of bases not matched to a gene: 5. Germline loops: CDR1 ENHRY, CDR2 SYGVKD. This CDR3 is built from 14 residues. The CDR3 DNA is TGTGCCATCAGACCGGGACAGAACACAGATACGCAGTATTTT. Translation gives CAIRPGQNTDTQYF.

The V call is TRBV29-1, the J call TRBJ1-1, with D maybe TRBD1 (5 bases). CDR3 size: 11 residues. Germline V gene data show CDR1 as SQVTM and CDR2 as ANQGSEA. The CDR3 bases are TGCAGTGCAGGGAGCGACACTGAAGCTTTCTTT. Its protein is CSAGSDTEAFF.